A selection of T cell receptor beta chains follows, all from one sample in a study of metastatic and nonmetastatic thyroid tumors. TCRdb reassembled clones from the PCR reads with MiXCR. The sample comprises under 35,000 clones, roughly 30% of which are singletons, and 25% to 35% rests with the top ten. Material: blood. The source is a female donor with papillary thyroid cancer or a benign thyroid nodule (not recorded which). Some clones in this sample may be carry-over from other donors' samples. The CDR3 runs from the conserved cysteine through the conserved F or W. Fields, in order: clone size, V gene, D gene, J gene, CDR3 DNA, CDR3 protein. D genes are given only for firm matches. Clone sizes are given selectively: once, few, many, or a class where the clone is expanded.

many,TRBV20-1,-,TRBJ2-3,TGCAGTGCTAGAGATTGGTGGGGATCCACAGATACGCAGTATTTT,CSARDWWGSTDTQYF
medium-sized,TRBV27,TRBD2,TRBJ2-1,TGTGCCAGCAGTTTATGGGGGGGAACCTACAATGAGCAGTTCTTC,CASSLWGGTYNEQFF
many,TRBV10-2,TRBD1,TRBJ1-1,TGCGCCAGCAGACAGGGGATGAACACTGAAGCTTTCTTT,CASRQGMNTEAFF
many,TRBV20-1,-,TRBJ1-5,TGCAGTGCTAGAGATCGGCGGGGCAATCAGCCCCAGCATTTT,CSARDRRGNQPQHF
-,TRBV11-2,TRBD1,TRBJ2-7,TGTGCCAGCAACCCACGGCCGGGACAGGGGGCCTACGAGCAGTACTTC,CASNPRPGQGAYEQYF
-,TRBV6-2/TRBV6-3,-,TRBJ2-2,TGTGCCAGCAGTTTAGTAGCTGGCGCCACCGGGGAGCTGTTTTTT,CASSLVAGATGELFF
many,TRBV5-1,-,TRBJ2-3,TGCGCCAGCAGCTTGGGGGCAGGGAATAGCACAGATACGCAGTATTTT,CASSLGAGNSTDTQYF
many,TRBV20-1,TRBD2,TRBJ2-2,TGCAGTGCTAGAGTTGCGGGAGAAGCCGGGGAGCTGTTTTTT,CSARVAGEAGELFF
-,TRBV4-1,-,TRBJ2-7,TGCGCCAGCAGCCCCCGGGACCTACTGCACGAGCAGTACTTC,CASSPRDLLHEQYF
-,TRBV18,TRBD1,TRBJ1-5,TGTGCCAGCTCACGTGCAGAACAGGGGTCTTTGAATCAGCCCCAGCATTTT,CASSRAEQGSLNQPQHF
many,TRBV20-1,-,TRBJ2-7,TGCAGTGCCCTGGGACCTAACTACGAGCAGTACTTC,CSALGPNYEQYF
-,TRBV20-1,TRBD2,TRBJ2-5,TGCAGTGCGGACCTCGCGGGGGGAGGAGAGACCCAGTACTTC,CSADLAGGGETQYF
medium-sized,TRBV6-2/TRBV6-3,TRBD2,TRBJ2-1,TGTGCCAGCAGAAACCGAGGACTAGCGGACAATGAGCAGTTCTTC,CASRNRGLADNEQFF
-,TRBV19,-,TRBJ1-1,TGTGCCAGTAGTATAGATCCGGGGACGGGGACTGAAGCTGTCTTT,CASSIDPGTGTEAVF
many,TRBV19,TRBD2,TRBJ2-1,TGTGCCAGTAGTATACCTAGCGGGATTTTCTACAATGAGCAGTTCTTC,CASSIPSGIFYNEQFF
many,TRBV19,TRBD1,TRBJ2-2,TGTGCCAGTAGTCCCTTGGACAGGGGAAAGAACACCGGGGAGCTGTTTTTT,CASSPLDRGKNTGELFF
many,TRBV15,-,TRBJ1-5,TGTGCCACCAGCAGAGGGGGCAATAGCAATCAGCCCCAGCATTTT,CATSRGGNSNQPQHF
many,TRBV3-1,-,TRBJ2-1,TGTGCCAGCAGCCAAGCTTCGGAGCAGTTCTTC,CASSQASEQFF
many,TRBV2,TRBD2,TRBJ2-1,TGTGCCAGCAGGAACGGGGGGAGACCCTACAATGAGCAGTTCTTC,CASRNGGRPYNEQFF
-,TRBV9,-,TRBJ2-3,TGTGCCAGCAGCGTAGCGGGGGGCTCCACAGATACGCAGTATTTT,CASSVAGGSTDTQYF
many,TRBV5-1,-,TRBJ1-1,TGCGCCAGCAGCTTTCAACAGAGAACTGAAGCTTTCTTT,CASSFQQRTEAFF
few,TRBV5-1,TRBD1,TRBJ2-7,TGCGCCAGCAGCTTGGGGACAACAGGGGACAAGCGGTACTTC,CASSLGTTGDKRYF
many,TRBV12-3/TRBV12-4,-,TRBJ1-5,TGTGCCAGCAGTTTGACGGGGATCAATCAGCCCCAGCATTTT,CASSLTGINQPQHF
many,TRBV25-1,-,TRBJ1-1,TGTGCCAGCAGTGGGGAGGCGGGCGCCACTGAAGCTTTCTTT,CASSGEAGATEAFF
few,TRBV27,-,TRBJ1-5,TGTGCCAGCAGTTTATCGGGGGCAAGTCAGCCCCAGCATTTT,CASSLSGASQPQHF
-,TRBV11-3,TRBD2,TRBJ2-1,TGTGCCCGCAGCAGCGGGATGAGTAATGAGCAGTTCTTC,CARSSGMSNEQFF
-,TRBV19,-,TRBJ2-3,TGTGCCAGTAGTATAGTAATGGGCAGGGGCCTAAGCACAGATACGCAGTATTTT,CASSIVMGRGLSTDTQYF
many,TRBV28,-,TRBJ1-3,TGTGCCAGCACGGAGGGCTACTCTGGAAACACCATATATTTT,CASTEGYSGNTIYF
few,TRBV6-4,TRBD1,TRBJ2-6,TGTGCCAGCATTGACAGGGGCGCTGGGGCCAACTTCCTGACTTTC,CASIDRGAGANFLTF
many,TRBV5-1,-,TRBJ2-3,TGCGCCAGCAGCTTGGGCGGGTATTCAGATACGCAGTATTTT,CASSLGGYSDTQYF
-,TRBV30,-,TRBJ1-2,TGTGCCTGGGCACCAGGGCGGGGCTATGGCTACACCTTC,CAWAPGRGYGYTF
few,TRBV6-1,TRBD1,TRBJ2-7,TGTGCCAGCAGTGAAGGGACAGGGGGTTTTTACGAGCAGTACTTC,CASSEGTGGFYEQYF
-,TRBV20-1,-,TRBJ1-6,TGCAGTGCTAGAGGTGGGACAAATAATTCACCCCTCCACTTT,CSARGGTNNSPLHF
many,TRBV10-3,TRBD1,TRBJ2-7,TGCGCCATCAAGTCGGGACAGGGGGACAACGAGCAGTACTTC,CAIKSGQGDNEQYF
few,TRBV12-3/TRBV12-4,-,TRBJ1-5,TGTGCCAGCAGTTGGGGGGCGATGACAGGCCCCAATCAGCCCCAGCATTTT,CASSWGAMTGPNQPQHF
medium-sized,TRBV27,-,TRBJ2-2,TGTGCCAGTTCCCGGGAATCGGGCGGGGAGCTGTTTTTT,CASSRESGGELFF
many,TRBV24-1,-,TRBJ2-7,TGTGCCACCAGTCCCGGGACTCCGGGCCGAGACGAGCAGTACTTC,CATSPGTPGRDEQYF
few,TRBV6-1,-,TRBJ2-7,TGTGCCAGCAGTGGCGAAGGGGGGCTCTCCTACGAGCAGTACTTC,CASSGEGGLSYEQYF
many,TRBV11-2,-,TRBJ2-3,TGTGCCAGCAGCTCTATACGCACAGATACGCAGTATTTT,CASSSIRTDTQYF
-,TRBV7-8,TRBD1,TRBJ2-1,TGTGCCAGCAGCTTATGGGGACAGCGGTACAATGAGCAGTTCTTC,CASSLWGQRYNEQFF
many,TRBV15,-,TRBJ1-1,TGTGCCACCAGCAGAGAGGGGGCAGGGAACACTGAAGCTTTCTTT,CATSREGAGNTEAFF
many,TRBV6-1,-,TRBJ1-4,TGTGCCAGCAGACGACAGGAAAAACTGTTTTTT,CASRRQEKLFF
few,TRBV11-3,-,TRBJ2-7,TGTGCCAGCAGCCTTGACAGCACCGGCTCCTACGAGCAGTACTTC,CASSLDSTGSYEQYF
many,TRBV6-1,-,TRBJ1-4,TGTGCCAGCAGTGAAGGGACTGCAACTAATGAAAAACTGTTTTTT,CASSEGTATNEKLFF
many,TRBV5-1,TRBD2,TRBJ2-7,TGCGCCAGCAGCACTACAGGGACTAGCGGGGGTACGAGGGAGCAGTACTTC,CASSTTGTSGGTREQYF
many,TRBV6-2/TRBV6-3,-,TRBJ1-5,TGTGCCAGCAGTTGGGGGGGGGGAAGCAATCAGCCCCAGCATTTT,CASSWGGGSNQPQHF
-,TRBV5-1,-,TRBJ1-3,TGCGCCAGCAGCTTCATGGGTTTACAGGGCCACTCTGGAAACACGATATATTTT,CASSFMGLQGHSGNTIYF
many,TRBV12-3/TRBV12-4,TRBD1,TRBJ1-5,TGTGCCAGCAGCCAAGGACAGGGTATCAATCAGCCCCAGCATTTT,CASSQGQGINQPQHF
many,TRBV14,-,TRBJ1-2,TGTGCCAGCAGCCAGGGGGTCAGCTATGGCTACACCTTC,CASSQGVSYGYTF
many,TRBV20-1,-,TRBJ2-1,TGCAGTGCTAGAGATCTTGGCGGGAATACCAATGAGCAGTTCTTC,CSARDLGGNTNEQFF
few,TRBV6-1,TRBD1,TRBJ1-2,TGTGCCAGCAGTGATAGGGACAGGGCTATTGTAAGCTACACCTTC,CASSDRDRAIVSYTF
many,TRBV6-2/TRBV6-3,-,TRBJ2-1,TGTGCCAGCAGTTTCGGACTCCTTGATGAGCAGTTCTTC,CASSFGLLDEQFF
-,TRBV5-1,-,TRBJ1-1,TGCGCCAGCAGCCCTACAGGGAACACTGAAGCTTTCTTT,CASSPTGNTEAFF
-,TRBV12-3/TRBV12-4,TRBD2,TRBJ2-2,TGTGCCAGCGGGACTAGCGGGGGAACGAACACCGGGGAGCTGTTTTTT,CASGTSGGTNTGELFF
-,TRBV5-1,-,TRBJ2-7,TGCGCCAGCATCCCAGCTGTTATGGCCTACGAGCAGTACTTC,CASIPAVMAYEQYF
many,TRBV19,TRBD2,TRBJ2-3,TGTGCCAGTAGCGGACTAGCGGGACACACAGATACGCAGTATTTT,CASSGLAGHTDTQYF
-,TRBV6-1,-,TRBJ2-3,TGTGCCAGCACTGGCAGGGACGGACACACAGATACACAGTATTTT,CASTGRDGHTDTQYF
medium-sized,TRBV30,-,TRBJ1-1,TGTGCCTGGAGGCGACAGGCTCGGTTTAACACTGAAGCTTTCTTT,CAWRRQARFNTEAFF
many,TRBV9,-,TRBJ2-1,TGTGCCAGCAGCGTGGGCTCCTACAATGAGCAGTTCTTC,CASSVGSYNEQFF